The rows below give T cell receptor beta chains drawn from one sample of a study of beta chain features in type 1 diabetes. Assay used: immunoSEQ multiplex PCR; TCRdb lists only in-frame clones, some missing. The sample lists roughly 150,000 clones, over 9% seen once, with roughly 0.45% in the top ten. Sequenced input: central memory CD4+ T cells from blood. These receptor sequences come from a man aged 25-40 years with type 1 diabetes. CDR3s include the opening cysteine and the closing phenylalanine or tryptophan. D genes are given only for firm matches. Size is stated for part of the rows, as once, few or many counts, or as a class when the clone is expanded.

clone size	V gene	D gene	J gene	CDR3 DNA	CDR3 protein
.	TRBV29-1	.	TRBJ1-5	TGCAGCGTTGGAGCAGGATCTCTTAGCAATCAGCCCCAGCATTTT	CSVGAGSLSNQPQHF
.	TRBV4-3	.	TRBJ2-2	TGCGCCAGCAGCCAAGCGGGGGGCAGCACCGGGGAGCTGTTTTTT	CASSQAGGSTGELFF
few	TRBV20-1	.	TRBJ2-4	TGCAGTGCCACAGGGAAAATTCAGTACTTC	CSATGKIQYF
.	TRBV9	TRBD2	TRBJ2-3	TGTGCCAGCAGCGTAGCTCCTAGCGGGACTACAGATACGCAGTATTTT	CASSVAPSGTTDTQYF
.	TRBV7-8	.	TRBJ1-5	TGTGCCAGCAGCCTACAGGTCCTTAATCAGCCCCAGCATTTT	CASSLQVLNQPQHF
few	TRBV7-2	.	TRBJ2-1	TGTGCCAGCAGCTTCCGCCTAGGGGATGAGCAGTTCTTC	CASSFRLGDEQFF
once	TRBV10-3	.	TRBJ1-5	TGTGCCATCAGTCGAGACGGGAATCAGCCCCAGCATTTT	CAISRDGNQPQHF
few	TRBV7-2	.	TRBJ1-5	TGTGCCAGCAGCTTTCCTCGGAGCAATCAGCCCCAGCATTTT	CASSFPRSNQPQHF
.	TRBV9	.	TRBJ2-1	TGTGCCAGCAGCTCGAAACCGGGGGTCGATGAGCAGTTCTTC	CASSSKPGVDEQFF
few	TRBV9	TRBD2	TRBJ2-1	TGTGCCAGCAGCGTAGCCGGGACTAGGGGCGATGAGCAGTTCTTC	CASSVAGTRGDEQFF
few	TRBV11-2	TRBD2	TRBJ2-7	TGTGCCAGCAGTATAGCGGGAGCGGTAGGCTACGAGCAGTACTTC	CASSIAGAVGYEQYF
few	TRBV28	.	TRBJ2-7	TGTGCCAGCAGTTTGGAGGGTACCTACGAGCAGTACTTC	CASSLEGTYEQYF
.	TRBV4-1	TRBD1	TRBJ2-2	TGCGCCAGCAGCCGACAGGGGCGGGCGGACACCGGGGAGCTGTTTTTT	CASSRQGRADTGELFF
.	TRBV18	TRBD1	TRBJ2-7	TGTGCCAGCTCACCGGACAGGTTGACCTACGAGCAGTACTTC	CASSPDRLTYEQYF
few	TRBV7-9	TRBD1	TRBJ1-1	TGTGCCTGTAAGTCCGGGACAGCAATAAACACTGAAGCTTTCTTT	CACKSGTAINTEAFF
few	TRBV29-1	TRBD2	TRBJ2-1	TGCAGCGTTGGTCGTGCGGCTAGCGGGAGTTTAGGCAATGAGCAGTTCTTC	CSVGRAASGSLGNEQFF
.	TRBV30	.	TRBJ2-7	TGTGCCTGGAACCAAATAGGGGAAAGTGCGCAGCAGTACTTC	CAWNQIGESAQQYF
few	TRBV29-1	.	TRBJ2-7	TGCAGCGTTGAAGGGGGGGGCGACTACGAGCAGTACTTC	CSVEGGGDYEQYF
.	TRBV2	TRBD2	TRBJ2-3	TGTGCCAGCAGTGTAGCGGGAGCTTCATATACAGATACGCAGTATTTT	CASSVAGASYTDTQYF
.	TRBV19	TRBD1	TRBJ1-5	TGTGCCAGTTGTCCTGGGGGGCGAACCGGGACAGGGAGTCAGCCCCAGCATTTT	CASCPGGRTGTGSQPQHF
.	TRBV4-3	.	TRBJ2-1	TGCGCCAGCAGCCAGATACAGCCAAACAATGAGCAGTTCTTC	CASSQIQPNNEQFF
.	TRBV7-2	.	TRBJ2-5	TGTGCCAGCAGCTTGGTAGTCGGGACCCAGTACTTC	CASSLVVGTQYF
.	TRBV4-2	.	TRBJ1-2	TGTGCCAGCAGCCAAGATAAAGGGGAAAGTAACTATGGCTACACCTTC	CASSQDKGESNYGYTF
.	TRBV7-2	TRBD1	TRBJ1-5	TGTGCCAGCAGCCCGCAGGGGGCAGGGAATCAGCCCCAGCATTTT	CASSPQGAGNQPQHF
.	TRBV27	TRBD1	TRBJ2-7	TGTGCCAGCTCAGGGGGAACTCTACCCGAGCAGTACTTC	CASSGGTLPEQYF
.	TRBV28	.	TRBJ1-1	TGTGCCAGCAGTTCCCCCGCAGGGGTGAACACTGAAGCTTTCTTT	CASSSPAGVNTEAFF
.	TRBV7-9	.	TRBJ2-5	TGTGCCAGCAGCTTATACGGAGCGGACCAAGAGACCCAGTACTTC	CASSLYGADQETQYF